A single sample gave rise to the 10 T cell receptor beta chains below, sequenced in a study of cytomegalovirus exposure and HLA in healthy donors. The PCR employed 60 Vbeta primers together with 13 Jbeta primers. Measured with immunoSEQ multiplex PCR; TCRdb has only the in-frame clones, and not every one. Of some 200,000 clones detected, over 60% appear once; the ten largest clones hold 0.6% to 0.65%. Sequenced material: PBMCs. The receptors here all came from a man between 18 and 35 years old in good health and CMV-seronegative.

V usage is TRBV7-2 and J usage is TRBJ2-7; D perhaps matches TRBD1 (5 bases). Germline loops: CDR1 SGHTA, CDR2 FQGNSA. V lost 5 bases and J 2 bases, leaving 10 bases between the germline ends. This CDR3 is built from 13 residues. The CDR3 protein is CASSRTTAYEQYF. DNA of the CDR3: TGTGCCAGCAGCCGGACGACAGCCTACGAGCAGTACTTC.

The chain couples TRBV7-9 to TRBJ2-2, with D maybe TRBD1 (6 bases). V shed 5 bases and J shed 2 bases, with 15 bases lying between them. Germline V lookup: CDR1 SEHNR, CDR2 FQNEAQ (reference sequence). The CDR3 has 16 residues. CDR3 sequence (DNA): TGTGCCAGCAGCCCACAGGGAACCCTCAACACCGGGGAGCTGTTTTTT. This codes for CASSPQGTLNTGELFF.

The CDR3 reads CASSQDVFSGRASGANVLTF. The CDR3 nucleotides read TGTGCCAGCAGCCAAGATGTATTCAGCGGGAGGGCTTCGGGGGCCAACGTCCTGACTTTC. This chain connects TRBV4-2 to TRBJ2-6, with 10 bases that match TRBD2. The CDR3 extends over 20 amino acids. CDR1 is LGHNA, CDR2 YNFKEQ, per germline. J was trimmed by 4 bases and V by 0 bases; bases with no gene match: 12.

The chain recombines TRBV10-1 with TRBJ2-2, with D perhaps TRBD2 (6 bases). V lost 3 bases and J lost 4, with 15 bases in between. The germline CDR1 and CDR2 sequences are WNHNN and SYGVQD (reference sequence). The CDR3 consists of 16 residues. The CDR3 sequence: CASSEVPGAGTGELFF. For the CDR3, the DNA is TGCGCCAGCAGTGAAGTACCGGGAGCTGGCACCGGGGAGCTGTTTTTT.

The rearrangement uses TRBV21-1 and TRBJ2-5; the table gives TRBD2 as D, unverified against the DNA. TRBV21-1 is marked as a pseudogene. This CDR3 is built from 17 residues. In DNA, the CDR3 is TGTGCCAGCAGCAAAGAAGGCGGGGTGCGGAACCAAGAGACCCAGTACTTC. This codes for CASSKEGGVRNQETQYF.

The genes are TRBV9 and TRBJ2-3; 7 bases line up with TRBD2. This CDR3 contains 15 residues. The junction had 4 bases not matched to a gene; V was cut back by 3 bases and J by 0 bases. Germline lookup yields CDR1 SGDLS and CDR2 YYNGEE. The CDR3 nucleotides are TGTGCCAGCAGCGGCGCCGGGGGGAGCACAGATACGCAGTATTTT. It translates to CASSGAGGSTDTQYF.

The rearrangement joins TRBV5-1 to TRBJ2-2; D is possibly TRBD1 (6 bases). The CDR3 length is 15 residues. From germline, CDR1 is SGHRS and CDR2 YFSETQ. Trimming cost V 4 bases and J 4 bases, with 14 bases left between them. The CDR3 DNA reads as TGCGCCAGCAGCCAGTTAATCAGGGGCACCGGGGAGCTGTTTTTT. Translated: CASSQLIRGTGELFF.

On this clone: Other DNA sequences in this sample translate to the same CDR3. The chain carries TRBV27 and TRBJ2-1; D not resolved. The CDR3 has 12 amino acids. Germline CDR1 and CDR2: MNHEY and SMNVEV (reference sequence). V dropped 6 bases and J dropped 3 bases, with 6 bases sitting between them. The CDR3 here is CASRSSYNEQFF. The DNA for the CDR3 is TGTGCCAGCAGATCCAGCTACAATGAGCAGTTCTTC.

The rearrangement links TRBV4-2 to TRBJ1-2; weak D call: TRBD1 (6 bases). CDR3 length: 15 amino acids. Trimming removed 5 bases at V and 0 bases at J, with 13 bases between. Germline assignment: CDR1 LGHNA and CDR2 YNFKEQ. DNA for the CDR3: TGTGCCAGCAGCTCCCAACAGGGAGCTAACTATGGCTACACCTTC. Its translation is CASSSQQGANYGYTF.

V usage is TRBV9 and J usage is TRBJ1-1; 8 nucleotides match TRBD1. V lost 4 bases, J lost 6 bases, and 11 bases stayed unmatched. Germline CDR1 is SGDLS and CDR2 is YYNGEE. The CDR3 totals 15 residues. The CDR3 is CASSPTQGVRAEAFF. The CDR3 nucleotides are TGTGCCAGCAGCCCTACACAGGGGGTGAGGGCTGAAGCTTTCTTT. Combining the CDR3 with reference TRBV9 and TRBJ1-1 gives the whole variable domain DSGVTQTPKHLITATGQRVTLRCSPRSGDLSVYWYQQSLDQGLQFLIQYYNGEERAKGNILERFSAQQFPDLHSELNLSSLELGDSALYFCASSPTQGVRAEAFFGQGTRLTVV.